This passage covers 25 T cell receptor beta chains from one sample sequenced in a study of T cell repertoires in cytomegalovirus infection. TCRdb analysed the reads with MiXCR anew, one entry per CDR3 protein. Among approximately 550,000 distinct CDR3 sequences listed, approximately 16% were seen once. Sequencing input: CD8+ T cells from PBMCs. Every receptor here comes from a human donor in good health (CMV status not recorded). Some clones in this sample may be carry-over from other donors' samples.

In this sample, this clonotype turned up a few times. An end of the junction does not agree with germline; a read error may underlie this. The rearrangement links TRBV7-9 to TRBJ2-7; D may be TRBD1 or TRBD2 (5 bases each). Germline CDR1 SEHNR, CDR2 FQNEAQ (reference sequence). The CDR3 loop spans 13 amino acids. CDR3 loop: CVSLGTLKYEQYF. CDR3 coding DNA: TGTGTCAGCCTAGGGACCCTTAAATACGAGCAGTACTTC.

A word on this clonotype: This may be a read error: a much more frequent sequence differs by one nucleotide. As the CDR3 is not closed by the conserved phenylalanine or tryptophan, this likely results from a read error. This rearrangement joins TRBV5-4 to TRBJ2-1; D might be TRBD1 (6 bases). V lost 3 bases, J lost 10 bases, and 8 bases lay in between. The CDR3 runs 11 residues. CDR1 SGHNT and CDR2 YYREEE come from the germline V gene (reference sequence). DNA of the CDR3: TGTGCCAGCAGCTGGGGGACAGAGCAGTTCTTA. It translates to CASSWGTEQFL.

The gene calls are TRBV24-1 and TRBJ1-2, with 11 bases lining up with TRBD1. Looked up from germline, CDR1 is KGHDR and CDR2 is SFDVKD. The CDR3 consists of 15 residues. J was trimmed by 4 bases and V by 4 bases; bases with no gene match: 4. CDR3 in amino acids: CATSDSGTGGYGYTF. Written as DNA, the CDR3 is TGTGCCACCAGTGACTCCGGGACAGGGGGCTATGGCTACACCTTC.

There are many counts of this clonotype. The chain carries TRBV7-6 and TRBJ2-2; D unclear. Germline-derived CDR1 and CDR2 are SGHVS and FNYEAQ. V lost 5 bases and J 0 bases, leaving 19 bases between the germline ends. The CDR3 covers 18 residues. DNA of the CDR3: TGTGCCAGCAGCCGGAGCCCCGTGACGGGCGCGAACACCGGGGAGCTGTTTTTT. It yields the protein CASSRSPVTGANTGELFF.

This clonotype has at least ten counts. The chain uses TRBV7-9 and TRBJ2-7, with TRBD2 matching 8 bases. The V segment lost 5 bases and the J segment 2 bases; nucleotides outside the gene matches: 8. CDR1 is SEHNR, CDR2 FQNEAQ, per germline (reference sequence). This CDR3 is 15 amino acids long. CDR3 DNA: TGTGCCAGCAGCCCCTCGGGGGGGACCACCTACGAGCAGTACTTC. Encoded protein: CASSPSGGTTYEQYF.

This clonotype was detected many times. V is TRBV19 and J is TRBJ2-1; 14 nucleotides agree with TRBD2. Trimming removed 1 base from V and 9 bases from J; junction bases left unmatched: 8. CDR3 length equals 17 residues. The V gene's germline CDR1 is LNHDA and CDR2 SQIVND (reference sequence). In nucleotides, the CDR3 is TGTGCCAGTAGTATAGGCGGAGGACTAGCGGGAGGTGGTGAGCAGTTCTTC. Protein product: CASSIGGGLAGGGEQFF.

The CDR3 spells CASSLRGTHQPQHF. Here the CDR3 DNA reads TGTGCCAGTAGTTTACGAGGGACACATCAGCCCCAGCATTTT. The chain carries TRBV19 and TRBJ1-5, with D possibly TRBD1 on 6 matching bases. The V and J ends lost 5 bases and 5 bases respectively, with 13 bases between them. There are 14 residues in the CDR3. Germline CDR1 is LNHDA and CDR2 is SQIVND (reference sequence).

In the case of this clonotype: Here the CDR3 omits its conserved ending phenylalanine or tryptophan, so a read error is the likely source. Because the CDR3's place on the DNA is in doubt, the DNA is left out and the CDR3 is given as listed by TCRdb. The chain employs TRBV7-3 and TRBJ2-1; the table's TRBD1 call for D was not verified on the DNA. The germline CDR1 and CDR2 sequences are SGHTA and FQGTGA. The CDR3 has 13 residues if both end residues are counted. This CDR3 is CASRANGNNEQLL.

V and J are TRBV29-1 and TRBJ2-7; no definite D call. V lost 0 bases to trimming and J lost 0 bases, with 15 bases between them. The CDR3 is 16 amino acids. Germline CDR1 SQVTM, CDR2 ANQGSEA. The CDR3 DNA sequence: TGCAGCGTTGAAGATGGAAAAATGACCGGCTCCTACGAGCAGTACTTC. The encoded protein is CSVEDGKMTGSYEQYF.

This clonotype was seen ten or more times. The chain has TRBV6-5 and TRBJ2-3; 10 nucleotides line up with TRBD2. The CDR3 has 16 residues. Germline CDR1 reads MNHEY; CDR2 reads SVGAGI. Unmatched junction bases numbered 5, after V lost 2 bases and J lost 3 bases. CDR3 protein: CASSYLAGDVTDTQYF. CDR3 nucleotides: TGTGCCAGCAGTTACCTAGCGGGAGATGTAACAGATACGCAGTATTTT.

The chain uses TRBV7-9 and TRBJ1-1, with D possibly being TRBD1 (6 bases). This CDR3 spans 15 amino acids. Trimming shortened V by 10 bases and J by 3 bases, and 21 bases separated the two germline ends. Germline-derived CDR1 and CDR2 are SEHNR and FQNEAQ (reference sequence). DNA of the CDR3: TGTGCCACCTATTTGTTGGGGGCAGGGCACACTGAAGCTTTCTTT. It encodes CATYLLGAGHTEAFF.

This clonotype was counted many times. The chain couples TRBV12-3 or TRBV12-4 to TRBJ1-2; 9 positions match TRBD1. The CDR3 covers 16 residues. Trimming at V came to 2 bases and at J to 8 bases, leaving 12 bases not matched to a gene. The CDR3 nucleotides are TGTGCCAGCAGTTTATCTCACAGGGGGCGTGCGGGGGGCTACACCTTC. Encoded protein: CASSLSHRGRAGGYTF.

CDR3 loop: CASSLKGAGYEQYF. The CDR3 bases are TGTGCCAGCAGTTTGAAGGGGGCGGGGTACGAGCAGTACTTC. V usage is TRBV12-3 or TRBV12-4 and J usage is TRBJ2-7; weak D call: TRBD1 (7 bases). The V end was cut by 3 bases, the J end by 4 bases, with 13 bases between. This CDR3 spans 14 amino acids.

This clonotype was recorded a few times. The chain combines TRBV4-1 with TRBJ1-5; a weak D match, TRBD1 (6 bases). Per germline, CDR1 MGHRA and CDR2 YSYEKL. The CDR3 extends over 16 amino acids. Trimming removed 0 bases from V and 1 base from J, with 10 bases in between. CDR3 sequence reads: CASSQEGGGSNQPQHF. Written as DNA, the CDR3 is TGCGCCAGCAGCCAAGAAGGAGGGGGAAGCAATCAGCCCCAGCATTTT.

This clonotype was recorded many times. The chain uses TRBV7-8 and TRBJ2-1, with 10 bases identical to TRBD2. The germline gives CDR1 SGHVS, CDR2 FQNEAQ. V lost 4 bases to trimming and J lost 5 bases; unmatched junction nucleotides: 5. The CDR3 totals 15 residues. The CDR3 region has the DNA TGTGCCAGCAGCTACCAGCGGGAGGGAAACAATGAGCAGTTCTTC. Protein: CASSYQREGNNEQFF.

This clonotype came up many times. The rearrangement links TRBV7-9 to TRBJ2-2; D is uncertain. Germline lookup yields CDR1 SEHNR and CDR2 FQNEAQ (reference sequence). The V end lost 11 bases, the J end lost 2 bases, and 6 bases lay between the germline ends. This CDR3 spans 11 amino acids. In DNA, the CDR3 is TGTGCCGGCACTAACACCGGGGAGCTGTTTTTT. This translates into CAGTNTGELFF.

This clonotype was recorded a few times. The chain combines TRBV7-9 with TRBJ1-3; D perhaps matches TRBD1 (5 bases). This CDR3 is 13 amino acids long. The germline V gene encodes CDR1 SEHNR and CDR2 FQNEAQ (reference sequence). The germline V and J ends were trimmed by 8 bases and 2 bases, with 10 bases remaining between them. CDR3 nucleotide sequence: TGTGCCAGCCGCAGGGCTGCTGGAAACACCATATATTTT. This gives the protein CASRRAAGNTIYF.

This clonotype was seen repeatedly, ten times or more. V usage is TRBV7-9 and J usage is TRBJ1-2; 10 bases line up with TRBD1. CDR3 length: 17 residues. Germline CDR1 is SEHNR and CDR2 is FQNEAQ (reference sequence). The ends lost 4 bases at V and 2 bases at J; junction bases unmatched: 10. The CDR3 nucleotides are TGTGCCAGCAGCTCCCGGGACAGGGGCGTGCTAAACTATGGCTACACCTTC. It yields the protein CASSSRDRGVLNYGYTF.

This clonotype was recorded a few times. The chain has TRBV4-1 and TRBJ1-1; no firm D call. V lost 0 bases and J 4 bases, leaving 12 bases between the germline ends. Germline CDR1 is MGHRA and CDR2 is YSYEKL. There are 15 residues in the CDR3. The CDR3, as DNA: TGCGCCAGCAGCCAAGAAAAGGGTTTCAGCACTGAAGCTTTCTTT. It translates to CASSQEKGFSTEAFF.

The table lists this clonotype with a few counts. The rearrangement joins TRBV6-6 to TRBJ2-1; perhaps TRBD1 as D (7 bases). The V gene's germline CDR1 is MNHNY and CDR2 SVGAGI (reference sequence). The CDR3 covers 21 residues. Trimming shortened V by 2 bases and J by 0 bases, and 26 bases separated the two germline ends. DNA for the CDR3: TGTGCCAGCAGTTACCCCGCGGGACAGAGAGTAGCGAAAAGCTCCTACAATGAGCAGTTCTTC. It yields the protein CASSYPAGQRVAKSSYNEQFF.

This clonotype was counted only a few times. This chain joins TRBV27 and TRBJ1-2; TRBD1 might be the D (5 bases). With 4 bases removed from V and 8 bases from J, the gap between germline ends came to 17 bases. There are 14 residues in the CDR3. Looked up from germline, CDR1 is MNHEY and CDR2 is SMNVEV (reference sequence). CDR3 amino acids: CASSSPGPEGGYTF. The CDR3, as DNA: TGTGCCAGCAGTTCCCCCGGACCCGAGGGGGGCTACACCTTC.

This clonotype was seen at least ten times. The genes are TRBV7-9 and TRBJ2-7; D is ambiguous. V was trimmed by 11 bases and J by 0 bases, leaving 14 bases between them. The V gene's germline CDR1 is SEHNR and CDR2 FQNEAQ (reference sequence). The CDR3 is made up of 13 amino acids. CDR3 sequence: CAGKGPSSYEQYF. The CDR3 DNA reads as TGTGCCGGGAAGGGCCCGAGCTCCTACGAGCAGTACTTC.

This clonotype has at least ten counts. This chain connects TRBV7-8 to TRBJ2-1; D uncertain. The CDR3 is 14 residues long. The germline V gene has CDR1 SGHVS and CDR2 FQNEAQ. V was trimmed by 3 bases and J by 8 bases, leaving 14 bases between them. The CDR3 sequence: CASSFPGLLDEQFF. The CDR3 DNA reads as TGTGCCAGCAGCTTCCCTGGGCTGTTGGATGAGCAGTTCTTC.

This chain connects TRBV10-3 to TRBJ1-5, with a tentative D call TRBD1 (5 bases). The germline V and J ends were trimmed by 6 bases and 4 bases, with 16 bases remaining between them. CDR1 and CDR2 (germline): ENHRY, SYGVKD. This CDR3 has 15 residues. CDR3 region: CAISPGGERNQPQHF. In nucleotides, the CDR3 is TGTGCCATCAGCCCCGGGGGGGAACGAAATCAGCCCCAGCATTTT.

A few counts support this clonotype. The CDR3 region is CASSLEGLGTDTQYF. The CDR3 DNA follows: TGTGCCAGCAGTTTGGAGGGTTTGGGCACAGATACGCAGTATTTT. The chain carries TRBV28 and TRBJ2-3; D is possibly TRBD2 (6 bases). The CDR3 is 15 amino acids. V gave up 3 bases and J gave up 1 base, with 11 bases separating them. Per the germline V gene, CDR1 is MDHEN and CDR2 is SYDVKM.